A selection of T cell receptor beta chains follows, all from one sample in a study of T cell changes during pregnancy in multiple sclerosis. The repertoire was sequenced with immunoSEQ multiplex PCR; TCRdb's copy has only in-frame clones and lacks some. The sample has fewer than 60,000 clones, 91% seen once. Sequenced material: CD8+ T cells from peripheral blood mononuclear cells, taken after pregnancy. These receptors were taken from a female donor with multiple sclerosis, enrolled in a pregnancy study. CDR3s include the opening cysteine and the closing phenylalanine or tryptophan. The D gene is left open where the match is weak. Part of the rows lack a size; the others show once, few, many or a class for expanded clones.

abundance: NA
d_gene: TRBD2
j_gene: TRBJ2-1
v_gene: TRBV7-2
len: 16
CDR3nt: TGTGCCAGCAGCTGGGGACTAGCGGGGCCCTACAATGAGCAGTTCTTC
CDR3aa: CASSWGLAGPYNEQFF

abundance: NA
d_gene: NA
j_gene: TRBJ1-2
v_gene: TRBV9
len: 15
CDR3nt: TGTGCCAGCAGCGTAGATCTAGGGGGGGGATACGGCTACACCTTC
CDR3aa: CASSVDLGGGYGYTF

abundance: NA
d_gene: TRBD1
j_gene: TRBJ2-6
v_gene: TRBV5-6
len: 19
CDR3nt: TGTGCCAGCAGCTTTCGGTTACAGGGGACCCCTGTTGGGGCCAACGTCCTGACTTTC
CDR3aa: CASSFRLQGTPVGANVLTF

abundance: NA
d_gene: NA
j_gene: TRBJ2-3
v_gene: TRBV13
len: 12
CDR3nt: TGTGCCAGCAGCCCGTCTACCTCAACGCAGTATTTT
CDR3aa: CASSPSTSTQYF

abundance: NA
d_gene: NA
j_gene: TRBJ2-7
v_gene: TRBV11-3
len: 13
CDR3nt: TGTGCCAGCAGCTTGGGCAGGGACTACGAGCAGTACTTC
CDR3aa: CASSLGRDYEQYF

abundance: NA
d_gene: TRBD1
j_gene: TRBJ1-2
v_gene: TRBV4-1
len: 16
CDR3nt: TGCGCCAGCAGCCAAGAAACACAGGGGAATTACTATGGCTACACCTTC
CDR3aa: CASSQETQGNYYGYTF

abundance: once
d_gene: TRBD2
j_gene: TRBJ2-2
v_gene: TRBV9
len: 15
CDR3nt: TGTGCCAGCAGCGCTAGCGGGGGGGTGTCCGGGGAGCTGTTTTTT
CDR3aa: CASSASGGVSGELFF

abundance: NA
d_gene: NA
j_gene: TRBJ2-2
v_gene: TRBV19
len: 16
CDR3nt: TGTGCCAGTAGTGACGAGGGCAGGTGGAGCACCGGGGAGCTGTTTTTT
CDR3aa: CASSDEGRWSTGELFF

abundance: NA
d_gene: NA
j_gene: TRBJ1-5
v_gene: TRBV6-1
len: 14
CDR3nt: TGTGCCAGCAGTGAAATCATAGGGGCACAGCCCCAGCATTTT
CDR3aa: CASSEIIGAQPQHF

abundance: NA
d_gene: NA
j_gene: TRBJ1-6
v_gene: TRBV6-5
len: 15
CDR3nt: TGTGCCAGCAGTTACCTCGGCGGGCATAATTCACCCCTCCACTTT
CDR3aa: CASSYLGGHNSPLHF

abundance: NA
d_gene: NA
j_gene: TRBJ2-1
v_gene: TRBV7-6
len: 16
CDR3nt: TGTGCCAGCAGCCCTGAGGCGGGGAGTAGCTACAATGAGCAGTTCTTC
CDR3aa: CASSPEAGSSYNEQFF

abundance: NA
d_gene: TRBD2
j_gene: TRBJ2-2
v_gene: TRBV13
len: 16
CDR3nt: TGTGCCAGCAGCTTCCCCTCTAGCGGGAACACCGGGGAGCTGTTTTTT
CDR3aa: CASSFPSSGNTGELFF

abundance: NA
d_gene: TRBD2
j_gene: TRBJ2-1
v_gene: TRBV9
len: 15
CDR3nt: TGTGCCAGCAGCGAAAGAGCGGGGAAAGCCAATGAGCAGTTCTTC
CDR3aa: CASSERAGKANEQFF

abundance: NA
d_gene: NA
j_gene: TRBJ1-1
v_gene: TRBV6-1
len: 14
CDR3nt: TGTGCCAGCAGTGAAGCGGGGGGGATCGGTGAAGCTTTCTTT
CDR3aa: CASSEAGGIGEAFF

abundance: few
d_gene: NA
j_gene: TRBJ1-4
v_gene: TRBV6-1
len: 16
CDR3nt: TGTGCCAGCAGTGAAATACGGGGAGGCCCCAATGAAAAACTGTTTTTT
CDR3aa: CASSEIRGGPNEKLFF

abundance: NA
d_gene: NA
j_gene: TRBJ2-7
v_gene: TRBV6-6
len: 15
CDR3nt: TGTGCCAGCAGTTACGGGGGCGGGGGTGCCTACGAGCAGTACTTC
CDR3aa: CASSYGGGGAYEQYF

abundance: NA
d_gene: TRBD2
j_gene: TRBJ2-7
v_gene: TRBV5-1
len: 17
CDR3nt: TGCGCCAGCAGCCCCTCGGGGGGGCCGCGGAGCCCCTACGAGCAGTACTTC
CDR3aa: CASSPSGGPRSPYEQYF

abundance: NA
d_gene: TRBD2
j_gene: TRBJ2-1
v_gene: TRBV10-1
len: 15
CDR3nt: TGCGCCAGCAGGGCGGCTAGCGGGGGCCACAATGAGCAGTTCTTC
CDR3aa: CASRAASGGHNEQFF

abundance: once
d_gene: TRBD2
j_gene: TRBJ2-5
v_gene: TRBV11-2
len: 15
CDR3nt: TGTGCCAGCGGCGTAGCGGGGGTGGTACAAGAGACCCAGTACTTC
CDR3aa: CASGVAGVVQETQYF

abundance: NA
d_gene: TRBD1
j_gene: TRBJ2-7
v_gene: TRBV11-1
len: 15
CDR3nt: TGTGCCAGCAGACTCCGGACAGGAACTTTCGACGAGCAGTACTTC
CDR3aa: CASRLRTGTFDEQYF

abundance: NA
d_gene: TRBD2
j_gene: TRBJ2-1
v_gene: TRBV9
len: 15
CDR3nt: TGTGCCAGCAGCGTCGGAGGACTAGCGGGGGATGAGCAGTTCTTC
CDR3aa: CASSVGGLAGDEQFF

abundance: NA
d_gene: TRBD1
j_gene: TRBJ2-7
v_gene: TRBV6-5
len: 15
CDR3nt: TGTGCCAGCAGTTACTCTCGACAGGGGGCCTACGAGCAGTACTTC
CDR3aa: CASSYSRQGAYEQYF

abundance: NA
d_gene: NA
j_gene: TRBJ2-3
v_gene: TRBV11-2
len: 15
CDR3nt: TGTGCCAGCAGCTCCTTGGCGCGGTACTCAGATACGCAGTATTTT
CDR3aa: CASSSLARYSDTQYF

abundance: few
d_gene: TRBD2
j_gene: TRBJ2-5
v_gene: TRBV29-1
len: 15
CDR3nt: TGCAGCGTCCTCCCACTAGCGGGGGTTAGGGAGACCCAGTACTTC
CDR3aa: CSVLPLAGVRETQYF

abundance: once
d_gene: TRBD2
j_gene: TRBJ2-3
v_gene: TRBV6-4
len: 16
CDR3nt: TGTGCCAGCAGTACCGGGACTAGCGGGGGGACAGATACGCAGTATTTT
CDR3aa: CASSTGTSGGTDTQYF

abundance: NA
d_gene: NA
j_gene: TRBJ2-5
v_gene: TRBV7-3
len: 13
CDR3nt: TGTGCCAGCAGCCTGACAGTCCAAGAGACCCAGTACTTC
CDR3aa: CASSLTVQETQYF

abundance: once
d_gene: NA
j_gene: TRBJ2-7
v_gene: TRBV7-8
len: 14
CDR3nt: TGTGCCAGCAGCGCAACAGGGGGAGGGTACGAGCAGTACTTC
CDR3aa: CASSATGGGYEQYF

abundance: NA
d_gene: TRBD1
j_gene: TRBJ1-4
v_gene: TRBV2
len: 15
CDR3nt: TGTGCCAGCAGGAACAGGGGAACAGCTAATGAAAAACTGTTTTTT
CDR3aa: CASRNRGTANEKLFF

abundance: NA
d_gene: NA
j_gene: TRBJ1-3
v_gene: TRBV13
len: 15
CDR3nt: TGTGCCAGCAGCCAGACTGATGGGGGCGGAAACACCATATATTTT
CDR3aa: CASSQTDGGGNTIYF

abundance: NA
d_gene: NA
j_gene: TRBJ2-3
v_gene: TRBV9
len: 12
CDR3nt: TGTGCCAGCAGCCCACTTCCAGATACGCAGTATTTT
CDR3aa: CASSPLPDTQYF

abundance: NA
d_gene: NA
j_gene: TRBJ2-2
v_gene: TRBV18
len: 15
CDR3nt: TGTGCCAGCTCAGGGACGGACCCAGGGGCCGGGGAGCTGTTTTTT
CDR3aa: CASSGTDPGAGELFF

abundance: NA
d_gene: NA
j_gene: TRBJ1-2
v_gene: TRBV23-1
len: 18
CDR3nt: TGCGCCAGCAGTCAATCGGGGGCCCAGGTCCTCATCTTATATGGCTACACCTTC
CDR3aa: CASSQSGAQVLILYGYTF

abundance: NA
d_gene: TRBD1
j_gene: TRBJ1-5
v_gene: TRBV6-5
len: 14
CDR3nt: TGTGCCAGCAGTCAGGACAGGGGGCTTCAGCCCCAGCATTTT
CDR3aa: CASSQDRGLQPQHF

abundance: NA
d_gene: TRBD1
j_gene: TRBJ2-7
v_gene: TRBV5-4
len: 17
CDR3nt: TGTGCCAGCAGCGGGGAGGAACGGACAGGGGGCACCTACGAGCAGTACTTC
CDR3aa: CASSGEERTGGTYEQYF

abundance: NA
d_gene: TRBD2
j_gene: TRBJ2-3
v_gene: TRBV5-6
len: 16
CDR3nt: TGTGCCAGCAGCTCGTGGGGAGCGGGGGGTACAGATACGCAGTATTTT
CDR3aa: CASSSWGAGGTDTQYF

abundance: NA
d_gene: NA
j_gene: TRBJ2-1
v_gene: TRBV7-9
len: 16
CDR3nt: TGTGCCAGCCTTGGAGTTGACTCGAATTCCTACAATGAGCAGTTCTTC
CDR3aa: CASLGVDSNSYNEQFF

abundance: NA
d_gene: TRBD1
j_gene: TRBJ1-3
v_gene: TRBV5-1
len: 15
CDR3nt: TGCGCCAGCAGCTCGGCAGGGGGCTCTGGAAACACCATATATTTT
CDR3aa: CASSSAGGSGNTIYF

abundance: NA
d_gene: NA
j_gene: TRBJ1-6
v_gene: TRBV19
len: 17
CDR3nt: TGTGCCAGTAGTTTCGATCCTTCCTGGGAGGGGAATTCACCCCTCCACTTT
CDR3aa: CASSFDPSWEGNSPLHF

abundance: NA
d_gene: NA
j_gene: TRBJ2-1
v_gene: TRBV6-5
len: 14
CDR3nt: TGTGCCAGCAGTTACGGGCCAGGGGCGAATGAGCAGTTCTTC
CDR3aa: CASSYGPGANEQFF

abundance: NA
d_gene: TRBD1
j_gene: TRBJ1-1
v_gene: TRBV7-3
len: 15
CDR3nt: TGTGCCAGCAGCCTGACGGGACAGCAGAACACTGAAGCTTTCTTT
CDR3aa: CASSLTGQQNTEAFF

abundance: NA
d_gene: TRBD1
j_gene: TRBJ1-4
v_gene: TRBV5-4
len: 15
CDR3nt: TGTGCCAGCAGCTCAACCGGGACAGGAGTTGAAAAACTGTTTTTT
CDR3aa: CASSSTGTGVEKLFF

abundance: NA
d_gene: NA
j_gene: TRBJ2-3
v_gene: TRBV6-5
len: 13
CDR3nt: TGTGCCAGCAGTGAGGCTTGGAAAGATACGCAGTATTTT
CDR3aa: CASSEAWKDTQYF

abundance: NA
d_gene: NA
j_gene: TRBJ1-1
v_gene: TRBV2
len: 14
CDR3nt: TGTGCCAGCAGTGCCTTCAGGGGAGACACTGAAGCTTTCTTT
CDR3aa: CASSAFRGDTEAFF

abundance: NA
d_gene: NA
j_gene: TRBJ1-4
v_gene: TRBV9
len: 15
CDR3nt: TGTGCCAGCAGCGTAGACCGGACAGCTAATGAAAAACTGTTTTTT
CDR3aa: CASSVDRTANEKLFF

abundance: NA
d_gene: TRBD1
j_gene: TRBJ1-4
v_gene: TRBV6-1
len: 14
CDR3nt: TGTGCCAGCAAAAGGACAGGGTGGGATGAAAAACTGTTTTTT
CDR3aa: CASKRTGWDEKLFF

abundance: once
d_gene: NA
j_gene: TRBJ2-1
v_gene: TRBV27
len: 13
CDR3nt: TGTGCCAGCAGTTCCGCGGGCCCTAAGGAGCAGTTCTTC
CDR3aa: CASSSAGPKEQFF

abundance: once
d_gene: TRBD2
j_gene: TRBJ2-5
v_gene: TRBV5-8
len: 15
CDR3nt: TGTGCCAGCAGCTCCACGGGGGGGCTACAAGAGACCCAGTACTTC
CDR3aa: CASSSTGGLQETQYF

abundance: NA
d_gene: NA
j_gene: TRBJ2-1
v_gene: TRBV2
len: 16
CDR3nt: TGTGCCAGCAGTGAAGAAGGGGGGGGCCCGTACAATGAGCAGTTCTTC
CDR3aa: CASSEEGGGPYNEQFF

abundance: NA
d_gene: NA
j_gene: TRBJ2-7
v_gene: TRBV13
len: 14
CDR3nt: TGTGCCAGCAGCTTAGGGCAGGGAGGCTACGAGCAGTACTTC
CDR3aa: CASSLGQGGYEQYF

abundance: NA
d_gene: TRBD2
j_gene: TRBJ2-3
v_gene: TRBV9
len: 17
CDR3nt: TGTGCCAGCAGCGTAGCGACTAGCGGGGGGAGCACAGATACGCAGTATTTT
CDR3aa: CASSVATSGGSTDTQYF

abundance: NA
d_gene: TRBD2
j_gene: TRBJ2-3
v_gene: TRBV7-3
len: 14
CDR3nt: TGTGCCAGCGGGACAGGGACTAGCGGAGATACGCAGTATTTT
CDR3aa: CASGTGTSGDTQYF

abundance: NA
d_gene: NA
j_gene: TRBJ1-4
v_gene: TRBV6-5
len: 14
CDR3nt: TGTGCCAGCAGCCTGGGACAACCTAATGAAAAACTGTTTTTT
CDR3aa: CASSLGQPNEKLFF